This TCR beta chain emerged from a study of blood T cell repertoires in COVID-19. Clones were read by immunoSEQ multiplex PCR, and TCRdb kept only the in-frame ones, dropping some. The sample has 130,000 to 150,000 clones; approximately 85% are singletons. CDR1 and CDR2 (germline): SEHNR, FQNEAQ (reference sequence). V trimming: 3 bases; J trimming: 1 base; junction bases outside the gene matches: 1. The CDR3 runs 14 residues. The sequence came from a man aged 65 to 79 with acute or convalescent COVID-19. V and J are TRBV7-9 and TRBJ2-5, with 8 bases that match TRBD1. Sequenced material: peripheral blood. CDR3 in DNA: TGTGCCAGCAGCTTCAGGGGGCCCCAAGAGACCCAGTACTTC. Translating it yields CASSFRGPQETQYF.